The clone carrying this TCR beta chain was counted between two and nine times. Germline V lookup: CDR1 MNHEY, CDR2 SVGEGT. The CDR3 covers 16 residues. The V end was cut by 8 bases, the J end by 3 bases, with 17 bases between. MiXCR, applied by TCRdb to the RT-PCR reads, yields one record per CDR3 protein. The repertoire holds hundreds of thousands of distinct CDR3 sequences, with 13% to 15% as singletons. The sequenced material came from memory CD4+ T cells from blood. The receptor's source is a female donor in good health, serving as a healthy control. V and J are TRBV6-2 or TRBV6-3 and TRBJ1-6; no definite D call. CDR3 loop: CASGDAGELYNSPLHF. DNA of the CDR3: TGTGCCAGCGGAGATGCAGGAGAGCTCTATAATTCACCCCTCCACTTT.